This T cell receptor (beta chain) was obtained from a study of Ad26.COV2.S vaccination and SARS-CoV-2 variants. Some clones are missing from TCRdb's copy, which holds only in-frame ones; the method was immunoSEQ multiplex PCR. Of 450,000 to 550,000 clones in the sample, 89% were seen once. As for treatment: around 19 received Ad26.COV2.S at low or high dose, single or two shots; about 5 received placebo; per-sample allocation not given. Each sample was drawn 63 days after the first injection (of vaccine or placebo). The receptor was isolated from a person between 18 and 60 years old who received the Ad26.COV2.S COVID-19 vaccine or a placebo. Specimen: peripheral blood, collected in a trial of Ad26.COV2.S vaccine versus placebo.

The CDR3 here is CASSIRTSGLGEQFF. CDR3 sequence (DNA): TGTGCCAGTAGTATCAGGACTAGCGGGCTAGGTGAGCAGTTCTTC. The chain has TRBV19 and TRBJ2-1; 11 nucleotides align to TRBD2. Losses at the gene ends were 3 bases for V and 9 bases for J; bases not matched to a gene: 7. The germline gives CDR1 LNHDA, CDR2 SQIVND (reference sequence). The CDR3 consists of 15 residues.